The 11 T cell receptor beta chains presented below share a single source sample, sequenced in a study of CD8+ T cells in alopecia areata. The treatment is: oral pan-JAK inhibitor, 5-10 mg twice daily. RNA, once extracted, was reverse transcribed into cDNA for use as the sequencing template. Sequencing was performed with immunoSEQ multiplex PCR; in TCRdb, only in-frame clones are kept and a portion is missing. Here the sample spans about 210,000 clones, over 60% being singletons. The source material was CD4+ T cells sorted from blood, sampled at week 4, from a patient treated with tofacitinib. The receptors shown here come from a human donor with alopecia areata.

Of note for this clone: Distinct nucleotide sequences in the sample also encode this CDR3. The rearrangement uses TRBV5-1 and TRBJ2-7, with 8 bases fitting TRBD1. Germline V CDR1 and CDR2: SGHRS, YFSETQ. This CDR3 has 13 residues. With V trimmed by 3 bases and J by 3 bases, 2 bases remained unmatched. The CDR3, as DNA: TGCGCCAGCAGCTCTGGACAGGGCTACGAGCAGTACTTC. The encoded protein is CASSSGQGYEQYF.

The V and J genes are TRBV15 and TRBJ1-2; 11 bases agree with TRBD1. The CDR3 contains 15 residues. Losses at the gene ends were 3 bases for V and 4 bases for J; bases not matched to a gene: 4. Germline CDR1 reads LNHNV; CDR2 reads YYDKDF (reference sequence). The CDR3 nucleotides are TGTGCCACCAGCAGGGACAGGGGGCTCCCCTATGGCTACACCTTC. Residues: CATSRDRGLPYGYTF.

This clone came up once. This chain links TRBV5-4 with TRBJ2-1; the D call may be TRBD1 or TRBD2 (5 bases each). The V gene's germline CDR1 is SGHNT and CDR2 YYREEE (reference sequence). This CDR3 contains 14 residues. Trimming took off 0 bases at V and 4 bases at J, with 8 bases between the two ends. CDR3 nucleotides: TGTGCCAGCAGCTTGGCCGGGGCTTACAATGAGCAGTTCTTC. It translates to CASSLAGAYNEQFF.

The chain recombines TRBV9 with TRBJ2-7; 7 positions match TRBD1. With 0 bases clipped from V and 5 bases from J, the junction kept 2 bases outside the gene matches. CDR3 length: 13 amino acids. Germline V gene sequence: CDR1 SGDLS, CDR2 YYNGEE. The DNA of the CDR3 is TGTGCCAGCAGCGTAGCAGGGGGTGACGAGCAGTACTTC. Amino acid sequence: CASSVAGGDEQYF. The whole variable domain, remainder taken from reference TRBV9 and TRBJ2-7, is DSGVTQTPKHLITATGQRVTLRCSPRSGDLSVYWYQQSLDQGLQFLIQYYNGEERAKGNILERFSAQQFPDLHSELNLSSLELGDSALYFCASSVAGGDEQYFGPGTRLTVT.

CDR3 in amino acids: CAWSGGGAPTF. In DNA, the CDR3 is TGTGCCTGGAGTGGAGGGGGCGCCCCCACCTTC. The V and J genes are TRBV30 and TRBJ1-2; 7 nucleotides line up with TRBD1. The CDR3 loop spans 11 amino acids. V trimming: 1 base; J trimming: 13 bases; junction bases outside the gene matches: 6. The germline V gene has CDR1 GTSNPN and CDR2 SVGIG (reference sequence).

The rearrangement links TRBV27 to TRBJ2-3; 7 bases match TRBD2. CDR1 and CDR2 (germline): MNHEY, SMNVEV (reference sequence). The CDR3 is made up of 17 amino acids. Trimming cost V 5 bases and J 0 bases; bases outside gene matches: 11. Written as DNA, the CDR3 is TGTGCCAGCAGTGGACTAGAGGTCCCATTGAGCACAGATACGCAGTATTTT. It is translated as CASSGLEVPLSTDTQYF.

The genes are TRBV5-1 and TRBJ1-2; maybe TRBD1 (5 bases). The V gene lost 3 bases and the J gene lost 4 bases, with 10 bases spanning the gap. The germline V gene has CDR1 SGHRS and CDR2 YFSETQ. The CDR3 runs 13 residues. The CDR3 is CASSSDSLYGYTF. The CDR3 DNA sequence: TGCGCCAGCAGCTCCGACAGCCTCTATGGCTACACCTTC.

The chain couples TRBV5-1 to TRBJ1-1; D ambiguous. Germline assignment: CDR1 SGHRS and CDR2 YFSETQ. The CDR3 runs 13 residues. Deletions cut 4 bases from V and 1 base from J, with 8 bases between. CDR3: CASSPTPNTEAFF. CDR3 DNA sequence: TGCGCCAGCAGCCCCACACCGAACACTGAAGCTTTCTTT. The full variable domain, completed using reference TRBV5-1 and TRBJ1-1, is KAGVTQTPRYLIKTRGQQVTLSCSPISGHRSVSWYQQTPGQGLQFLFEYFSETQRNKGNFPGRFSGRQFSNSRSEMNVSTLELGDSALYLCASSPTPNTEAFFGQGTRLTVV.

This clone was counted a few times. The J gene is TRBJ1-2, the V gene TRBV20-1; D is ambiguous. CDR3 length: 11 amino acids. Germline V lookup: CDR1 DFQATT, CDR2 SNEGSKA (reference sequence). V was cut by 3 bases and J by 5 bases, with 7 bases left in between. The CDR3 loop is CSASTGYGYTF. The DNA of the CDR3 is TGCAGTGCTAGCACGGGATATGGCTACACCTTC.

The gene calls are TRBV10-3 and TRBJ2-5; 8 bases fit TRBD2. The CDR3 covers 17 residues. CDR1 is ENHRY and CDR2 is SYGVKD in the germline V gene. The V gene end was trimmed by 4 bases and the J gene end by 0 bases; junction bases not matched to a gene: 10. CDR3: CAISVRASGGDQETQYF. DNA for the CDR3: TGTGCCATCAGTGTTCGGGCCAGCGGGGGCGACCAAGAGACCCAGTACTTC.

The V and J genes are TRBV23-1 and TRBJ2-7; D is perhaps TRBD1 (5 bases). TRBV23-1 is given ORF status, its function remaining uncertain. V was cut by 6 bases and J by 2 bases, with 11 bases left in between. This CDR3 is 13 amino acids long. The CDR3 nucleotides are TGCGCCAGCAGGGGGCTTGGACCCTACGAGCAGTACTTC. It codes for CASRGLGPYEQYF.